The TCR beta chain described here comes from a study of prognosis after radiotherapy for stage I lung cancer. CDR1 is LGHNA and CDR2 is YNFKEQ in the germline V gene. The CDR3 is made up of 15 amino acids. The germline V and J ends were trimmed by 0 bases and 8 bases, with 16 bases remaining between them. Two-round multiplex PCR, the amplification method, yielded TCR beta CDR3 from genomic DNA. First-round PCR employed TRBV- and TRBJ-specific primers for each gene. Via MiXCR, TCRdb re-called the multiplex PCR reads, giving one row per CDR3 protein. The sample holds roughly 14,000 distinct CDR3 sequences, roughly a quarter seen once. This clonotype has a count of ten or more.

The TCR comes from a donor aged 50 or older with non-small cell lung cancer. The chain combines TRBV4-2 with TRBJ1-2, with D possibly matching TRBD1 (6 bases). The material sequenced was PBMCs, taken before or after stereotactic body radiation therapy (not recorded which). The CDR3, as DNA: TGTGCCAGCAGCCAAGAAGAGGGGGTCTTTTTGGGCTACACCTTC. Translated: CASSQEEGVFLGYTF.